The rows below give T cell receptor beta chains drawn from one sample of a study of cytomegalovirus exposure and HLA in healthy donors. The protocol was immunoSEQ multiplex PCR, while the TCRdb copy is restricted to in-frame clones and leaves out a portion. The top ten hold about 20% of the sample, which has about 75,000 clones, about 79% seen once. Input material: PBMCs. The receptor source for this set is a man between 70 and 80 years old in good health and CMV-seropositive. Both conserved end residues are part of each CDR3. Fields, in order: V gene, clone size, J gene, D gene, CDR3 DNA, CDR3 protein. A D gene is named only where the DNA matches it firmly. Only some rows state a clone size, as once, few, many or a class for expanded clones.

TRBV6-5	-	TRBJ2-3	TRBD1	TGTGCCAGCAGGGGACAGGGGGGGTGGACAGATACGCAGTATTTT	CASRGQGGWTDTQYF
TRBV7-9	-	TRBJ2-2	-	TGTGCCAGCAGCTTAGCGGGGCTAGCGTCGAACACCGGGGAGCTGTTTTTT	CASSLAGLASNTGELFF
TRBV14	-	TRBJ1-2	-	TGTGCCAGCAGCCCCTCCCTCAGGCACTATGGCTACACCTTC	CASSPSLRHYGYTF
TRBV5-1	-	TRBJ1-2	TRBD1	TGCGCCAGCAGCTTGGGGGACAGGGAGCGTGGCTACACCTTC	CASSLGDRERGYTF
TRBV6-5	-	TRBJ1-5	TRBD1	TGTGCCAGCAGTTACGGACAGGGTCGCAATCAGCCCCAGCATTTT	CASSYGQGRNQPQHF
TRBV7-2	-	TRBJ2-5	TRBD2	TGTGCCAGCAGCTCTATAGCGGGGAAAGAGACCCAGTACTTC	CASSSIAGKETQYF
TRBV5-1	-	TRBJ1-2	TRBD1	TGCGCCAGCAGCGCCCCCGGGACAGGGGACGGCTACACCTTC	CASSAPGTGDGYTF
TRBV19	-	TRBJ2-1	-	TGTGCCAGTACCTCTTACAATGAGCAGTTCTTC	CASTSYNEQFF
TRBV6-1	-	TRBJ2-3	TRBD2	TGTGCCAGCTCTGAGAGGAGCGGGGGCTCAGATACACAGTATTTT	CASSERSGGSDTQYF
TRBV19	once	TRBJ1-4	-	TGTGCCAGTGGAAGACAGCGTAATGAAAAACTGTTTTTT	CASGRQRNEKLFF
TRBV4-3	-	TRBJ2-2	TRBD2	TGCGCCAGCAGCCAAGCGGGACTAGCGGGGGGGACCACCGGGGAGCTGTTTTTT	CASSQAGLAGGTTGELFF
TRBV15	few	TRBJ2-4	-	TGTGCCACCAGCCTAGCAGTAGGGTACGAAAACATTCAGTACTTC	CATSLAVGYENIQYF
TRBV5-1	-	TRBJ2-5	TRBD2	TGCGCCAGCAGGGACCAGGGACTAGCGGGGGTAGAGACCCAGTACTTC	CASRDQGLAGVETQYF
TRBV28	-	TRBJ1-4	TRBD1	TGTGCCAGCTTAGACAGGGGTAATGAAAAACTGTTTTTT	CASLDRGNEKLFF
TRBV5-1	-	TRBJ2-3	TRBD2	TGCGCCAGCAGCCAAAGGACTAGCGGGAGCACAGATACGCAGTATTTT	CASSQRTSGSTDTQYF
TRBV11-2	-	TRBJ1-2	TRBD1	TGTGCCAGCAGCCCCTTCGACAGGGACTATGGCTACACCTTC	CASSPFDRDYGYTF
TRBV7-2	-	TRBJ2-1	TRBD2	TGTGCCAGCAGCTTATGGGGCGGGGGCTCCTACAATGAGCAGTTCTTC	CASSLWGGGSYNEQFF
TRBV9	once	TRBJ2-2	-	TGTGCCAGCAGCGTAGTTCCGGCGGGCACCGGGGAGCTGTTTTTT	CASSVVPAGTGELFF
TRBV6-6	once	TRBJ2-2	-	TGTGCCAGCACCTTCCAGGGGATAACCGGGGAGCTGTTTTTT	CASTFQGITGELFF
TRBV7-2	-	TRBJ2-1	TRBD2	TGTGCCAGCACCGGGACTAGCGCCTACAATGAGCAGTTCTTC	CASTGTSAYNEQFF
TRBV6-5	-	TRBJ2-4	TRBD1	TGTGCCAGCAGTTACCGGAGGACAGGGGGGAAAAACATTCAGTACTTC	CASSYRRTGGKNIQYF
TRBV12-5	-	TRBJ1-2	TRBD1	TGTGCTAGTGGTTTGGGGGACAGGGCAAATGGCTACACCTTC	CASGLGDRANGYTF